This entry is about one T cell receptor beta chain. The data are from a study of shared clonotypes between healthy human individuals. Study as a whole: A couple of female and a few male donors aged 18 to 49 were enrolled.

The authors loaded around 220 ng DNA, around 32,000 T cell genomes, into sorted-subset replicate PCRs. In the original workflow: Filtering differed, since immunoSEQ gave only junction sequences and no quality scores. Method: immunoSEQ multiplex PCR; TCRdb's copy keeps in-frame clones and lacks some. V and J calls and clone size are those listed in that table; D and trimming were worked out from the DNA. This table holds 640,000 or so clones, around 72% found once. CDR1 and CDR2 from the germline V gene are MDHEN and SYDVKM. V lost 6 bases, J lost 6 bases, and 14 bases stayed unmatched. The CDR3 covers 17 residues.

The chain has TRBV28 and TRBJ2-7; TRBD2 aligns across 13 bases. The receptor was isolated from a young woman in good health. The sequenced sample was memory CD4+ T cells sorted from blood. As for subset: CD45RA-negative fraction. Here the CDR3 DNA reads TGTGCCAGCAGCCCTTGGACTAGCGGGGGATGGGTGGGCGAGCAGTACTTC. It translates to CASSPWTSGGWVGEQYF.